One and the same sample provided the 25 T cell receptor beta chains below, sequenced in a study of regulatory T cells in long-lasting Graves disease. To make TCR beta libraries, researchers used iRepertoire HTBI primers and Arm-PCR of CDR3 regions. TCRdb used MiXCR to reprocess the multiplex PCR reads, holding one entry per CDR3 protein. The top ten hold less than 30% of the sample, which has under 450,000 distinct CDR3 sequences, approximately 25% seen once. This sample's time point: persistent/refractory GD, antithyroid drugs over 5 years with positive TRAb. From RNA extracted from PBMCs, the TCR library was made. The material sequenced was peripheral blood mononuclear cells (PBMCs), taken when the disease was refractory, from a patient treated with antithyroid drugs. Receptor source: a woman aged 40-49 years with Graves disease.

This clonotype was counted between two and nine times. This rearrangement joins TRBV19 to TRBJ1-5, with D unresolved. Trimming removed 7 bases from V and 4 bases from J, with 17 bases in between. CDR3 length equals 15 residues. CDR1 is LNHDA and CDR2 is SQIVND in the germline V gene (reference sequence). CDR3 DNA sequence: TGTGCCAGTACCCCCGGACTGGTTCCGAATCAGCCCCAGCATTTT. Translating gives CASTPGLVPNQPQHF.

Only a few counts were recorded for this clonotype. The genes are TRBV20-1 and TRBJ2-7, with 8 bases lining up with TRBD1. The CDR3 loop spans 14 amino acids. V lost 6 bases, J lost 3 bases, and 10 bases stayed unmatched. Germline CDR1 and CDR2: DFQATT and SNEGSKA (reference sequence). Here the CDR3 reads CSAPYRDRLYEQYF. The CDR3 DNA reads as TGCAGTGCCCCCTATAGGGACAGGCTCTACGAGCAGTACTTC.

This clonotype was counted at least ten times. The rearrangement links TRBV12-3 or TRBV12-4 to TRBJ1-4; TRBD1 matches at 10 bases. Losses at the gene ends were 7 bases for V and 5 bases for J; bases not matched to a gene: 4. The CDR3 covers 14 residues. CDR3 DNA: TGTGCCAGCAACATGGGACAGGGGAATGAAAAACTGTTTTTT. Translating it yields CASNMGQGNEKLFF.

V is TRBV18 and J is TRBJ1-1; a possible D gene is TRBD1 (6 bases). Trimming removed 5 bases at V and 0 bases at J, with 10 bases between. The CDR3 loop spans 14 amino acids. Germline values: CDR1 KGHSH, CDR2 LQKENI. The chain's CDR3 is CASSADRLNTEAFF. Here the CDR3 DNA reads TGTGCCAGCTCAGCGGACAGATTGAACACTGAAGCTTTCTTT.

This clonotype was observed once. A much more abundant neighbour one base away suggests this may be a read error. This chain joins TRBV29-1 and TRBJ1-1; D not resolved. This CDR3 has 14 residues. Germline CDR1 and CDR2: SQVTM and ANQGSEA. V was shortened by 4 bases and J by 0 bases, with 12 bases between the two germline ends. The CDR3 spells CSVVPKSMNTEAFF. The DNA of the CDR3 is TGCAGCGTTGTGCCGAAATCAATGAACACTGAAGCTTTCTTT.

This clonotype was observed many times. This chain connects TRBV14 to TRBJ1-6; D remains unclear. This CDR3 is 15 amino acids long. V lost 2 bases and J 5 bases, leaving 10 bases between the germline ends. From germline, CDR1 is SGHDN and CDR2 FVKESK. DNA for the CDR3: TGTGCCAGCAGCCAATCTCGACGGAATAATTCACCCCTCCACTTT. Protein: CASSQSRRNNSPLHF.

This clonotype was seen more than once but under ten times. The chain joins TRBV19 to TRBJ2-2; D gene unclear. The CDR3 covers 11 residues. V shed 7 bases and J shed 5 bases, with 5 bases lying between them. Germline loops: CDR1 LNHDA, CDR2 SQIVND (reference sequence). The CDR3 nucleotides are TGTGCCAGTACCCAGACCGGGGAGCTGTTTTTT. Encoded protein: CASTQTGELFF.

This clonotype came up a few times. The chain employs TRBV25-1 and TRBJ2-1; 9 bases are a match to TRBD2. The CDR3 consists of 15 residues. CDR1 and CDR2 (germline): MGHDK, SYGVNS. V lost 6 bases and J lost 3; bases outside the gene matches: 6. The CDR3 nucleotides are TGTGCCAGCAGGGCGGGGGGGACAGTCTACAATGAGCAGTTCTTC. Translated, it gives CASRAGGTVYNEQFF.

This clonotype appeared many times. V gene TRBV28 combines with J gene TRBJ1-4; D perhaps matches TRBD1 (6 bases). The V and J ends lost 2 bases and 7 bases respectively, with 11 bases between them. Germline V CDR1 and CDR2: MDHEN, SYDVKM. This CDR3 spans 14 amino acids. The chain's CDR3 is CASSLGGLSEKLFF. CDR3 nucleotide sequence: TGTGCCAGCAGTTTAGGGGGGCTGAGTGAAAAACTGTTTTTT.

This clonotype was observed at least ten times. This chain uses TRBV2 with TRBJ2-4, with a weak D call TRBD1 (7 bases). The CDR3 has 17 residues. Germline assignment: CDR1 SNHLY and CDR2 FYNNEI. Trimming left V 0 bases short and J 3 bases short, with 15 bases between. The DNA of the CDR3 is TGTGCCAGCAGTGAAGCGGAGGGGGCTTGGGGCAAAAACATTCAGTACTTC. As protein: CASSEAEGAWGKNIQYF.

This clonotype was detected many times. The chain uses TRBV28 and TRBJ2-6; 7 bases map to TRBD2. CDR3 length: 12 residues. Trimming cost V 9 bases and J 10 bases; bases outside gene matches: 6. The germline CDR1 and CDR2 sequences are MDHEN and SYDVKM. CDR3 in amino acids: CASREGLNVLTF. DNA of the CDR3: TGTGCCAGTAGGGAGGGACTGAACGTCCTGACTTTC.

The rearrangement joins TRBV5-6 to TRBJ2-5, with 7 bases that match TRBD2. CDR3 length equals 14 residues. Germline assignment: CDR1 SGHDT and CDR2 YYEEEE. Losses at the gene ends were 9 bases for V and 4 bases for J; bases not matched to a gene: 12. The CDR3 protein is CATSNRPGGETQYF. The CDR3 DNA reads TGTGCCACCTCGAATCGCCCGGGAGGAGAGACCCAGTACTTC. Full variable domain (remainder filled in from reference TRBV5-6 and TRBJ2-5): DAGVTQSPTHLIKTRGQQVTLRCSPKSGHDTVSWYQQALGQGPQFIFQYYEEEERQRGNFPDRFSGHQFPNYSSELNVNALLLGDSALYLCATSNRPGGETQYFGPGTRLLVL.

This clonotype appeared a single time. The rearrangement links TRBV28 to TRBJ2-1; 8 bases align to TRBD2. CDR1 and CDR2 from the germline V gene are MDHEN and SYDVKM. This CDR3 region has 14 residues. The junction had 10 bases not matched to a gene; V was cut back by 7 bases and J by 8 bases. CDR3 region: CASMGTSFYDEQFF. In DNA form, the CDR3 reads TGTGCCAGCATGGGGACTAGTTTTTACGATGAGCAGTTCTTC.

This clonotype has a handful of counts. The V and J genes are TRBV7-9 and TRBJ2-7; D gene unclear. Trimming pared 2 bases from V and 3 bases from J, leaving 11 bases between. Germline V lookup: CDR1 SEHNR, CDR2 FQNEAQ (reference sequence). CDR3 length: 14 amino acids. The CDR3 region has the DNA TGTGCCAGCAGCTTACGCCTAGAAGGCTACGAGCAGTACTTC. This encodes CASSLRLEGYEQYF.

The chain links TRBV6-1 to TRBJ1-5, with D perhaps matching TRBD1 (6 bases). V was shortened by 6 bases and J by 7 bases, with 16 bases between the two germline ends. The CDR3 loop spans 14 amino acids. CDR1 is MNHNS, CDR2 SASEGT, per germline. DNA of the CDR3: TGTGCCAGCAGGGGTATTAGGGGGATGCAGCCCCAGCATTTT. Translating gives CASRGIRGMQPQHF.

This sequence joins TRBV12-3 or TRBV12-4 and TRBJ2-2; D is unresolved. This CDR3 has 12 amino acids. Deletions cut 7 bases from V and 8 bases from J, with 11 bases between. CDR3 nucleotide sequence: TGTGCCAGCACACCCTTGGGGGGGGAGCTGTTTTTT. This sequence encodes CASTPLGGELFF.

Worth noting for this clonotype: A far larger clone is a single base away, which makes a read error likely. This chain connects TRBV6-1 to TRBJ2-5, with a possible D match to TRBD1 (7 bases). CDR3 length: 18 residues. CDR1 MNHNS and CDR2 SASEGT come from the germline V gene. V shed 7 bases and J shed 1 base, with 25 bases lying between them. In DNA, the CDR3 is TGTGCCAGCACCTTCCAGGGGGGTTTTCCCACAATCCAAGAGACCCAGTACTTC. Translation: CASTFQGGFPTIQETQYF.

There are a few counts of this clonotype. The chain couples TRBV7-9 to TRBJ1-1; 10 positions agree with TRBD1. The germline gives CDR1 SEHNR, CDR2 FQNEAQ (reference sequence). This CDR3 has 15 amino acids. V was pared by 5 bases and J by 5 bases, with 8 bases of the junction left unmatched. The CDR3 coding sequence is TGTGCCAGCAGCCCCTGGACAGGGGGACTAACTGAAGCTTTCTTT. Protein product: CASSPWTGGLTEAFF.

The V and J genes are TRBV28 and TRBJ2-3, with 9 nucleotides matching TRBD1. This CDR3 is built from 15 residues. Per the germline V gene, CDR1 is MDHEN and CDR2 is SYDVKM. The V and J ends lost 6 bases and 1 base, in that order; junction bases with no gene match: 5. The CDR3 reads CASSSTGGGTDTQYF. The CDR3 region has the DNA TGTGCCAGCAGCTCGACAGGGGGAGGCACAGATACGCAGTATTTT.

This clonotype was seen a few times. This chain uses TRBV11-2 with TRBJ2-7; 12 bases are a match to TRBD1. The CDR3 runs to 15 residues. Germline V gives CDR1 SGHAT, CDR2 FQNNGV. V trimming: 4 bases; J trimming: 9 bases; junction bases outside the gene matches: 10. The CDR3 is CASSSLGQGAMGQYF. DNA of the CDR3: TGTGCCAGCAGCTCCTTGGGACAGGGGGCGATGGGGCAGTACTTC. Full variable domain (remainder filled in from reference TRBV11-2 and TRBJ2-7): EAGVAQSPRYKIIEKRQSVAFWCNPISGHATLYWYQQILGQGPKLLIQFQNNGVVDDSQLPKDRFSAERLKGVDSTLKIQPAKLEDSAVYLCASSSLGQGAMGQYFGPGTRLTVT.

This clonotype was counted between two and nine times. The rearrangement links TRBV4-1 to TRBJ2-2; D is perhaps TRBD1 (6 bases). The CDR3 spans 16 residues. CDR1 MGHRA and CDR2 YSYEKL come from the germline V gene. Trimming cost V 2 bases and J 2 bases, with 12 bases left between them. CDR3 amino acids: CASSQLRTENTGELFF. The CDR3 DNA follows: TGCGCCAGCAGCCAACTACGGACAGAAAACACCGGGGAGCTGTTTTTT.

The chain has TRBV19 and TRBJ1-2; tentatively, D is TRBD1 (6 bases). CDR1 is LNHDA and CDR2 is SQIVND in the germline V gene (reference sequence). Trimming took 7 bases from V and 1 from J, leaving 19 bases between them. CDR3 length equals 16 residues. As DNA, the CDR3 is TGTGCCAGTACACGGGACAACGGAGGGAATAACTATGGCTACACCTTC. Translating gives CASTRDNGGNNYGYTF.

This clonotype was counted ten times or more. The rearrangement uses TRBV2 and TRBJ2-7; 9 bases are a match to TRBD2. The CDR3 has 13 amino acids. The J segment lost 7 bases and the V segment lost 7 bases, leaving 8 bases of the junction unmatched. The V gene's germline CDR1 is SNHLY and CDR2 FYNNEI. CDR3 region: CASISGSAREQYF. The CDR3 bases are TGTGCCAGCATTAGCGGGAGTGCGCGTGAGCAGTACTTC.

This sequence joins TRBV29-1 and TRBJ2-1, with TRBD2 matching 10 bases. The V gene end was trimmed by 1 base and the J gene end by 4 bases; junction bases not matched to a gene: 7. The germline V gene has CDR1 SQVTM and CDR2 ANQGSEA. There are 16 residues in the CDR3. Here the CDR3 reads CSVEGVGTSAYNEQFF. The CDR3 DNA reads TGCAGCGTTGAAGGCGTAGGGACTAGCGCTTACAATGAGCAGTTCTTC.

In this sample, this clonotype turned up a few times. The CDR3 region is CSARDPSSWGLEQYF. CDR3 nucleotides: TGCAGTGCTAGAGATCCGTCTAGCTGGGGCCTAGAGCAGTACTTC. The chain recombines TRBV20-1 with TRBJ2-7, with D tentatively TRBD1 or TRBD2 (5 bases each). Trimming stripped 0 bases from V and 7 bases from J, with 19 bases between. The germline V gene encodes CDR1 DFQATT and CDR2 SNEGSKA (reference sequence). The CDR3 is made up of 15 amino acids.